Only one count was recorded for the clone carrying this T cell receptor (beta chain). This sample was included in a study of PD-L1 blockade in urothelial cancer. Germline V lookup: CDR1 MDHEN, CDR2 SYDVKM. The CDR3 sequence is 17 residues long. V dropped 2 bases and J dropped 2 bases, with 19 bases sitting between them. The templates were synthetic TCR analogs, and they were spiked into each PCR. Measured with immunoSEQ multiplex PCR; TCRdb has only the in-frame clones, and not every one. The sample shows around 38,000 clones, approximately 86% of them seen only once. Time point here: peripheral blood 6 weeks after treatment start.

J is TRBJ2-7 and V is TRBV28; D perhaps matches TRBD1 (5 bases). This receptor was taken from a man in his sixties with urothelial cancer. The sample consisted of PBMCs, taken around atezolizumab (anti-PD-L1) treatment. The CDR3 spells CASSLVLSRVNPYEQYF. The CDR3 DNA reads as TGTGCCAGCAGTTTAGTCCTTAGCAGGGTTAATCCCTACGAGCAGTACTTC.